Listed below are T cell receptor beta chains from one sample, sequenced in a study of T-cell reconstitution after alpha-beta-depleted transplantation in children. A single record per CDR3 protein comes from TCRdb applying MiXCR to the PCR reads. Among more than 90,000 distinct CDR3 sequences listed, 10% were seen once. Sequenced material: PBMCs, taken before TCRalphabeta/CD19-depleted stem cell transplant. The source of these receptors is a boy between 2 and 10 years old with acute lymphoblastic leukemia, due to receive a stem cell transplant. Each CDR3 is given with its conserved first and last residue. Fields, in order: clone size, J gene, V gene, D gene, CDR3 DNA, CDR3 protein. A D gene is named only where the DNA matches it firmly. Size is omitted from some rows. Given values are once, few, many or a class for expanded clones.

>few|TRBJ1-1|TRBV5-5|NA
TGTGCCAGCAGCTTGATGATGGGGAACACTGAAGCTTTCTTT
CASSLMMGNTEAFF
>few|TRBJ1-2|TRBV24-1|TRBD1
TGTGCCACCCTTTCCTGGGACAGGGAGGACTATGGCTACACCTTC
CATLSWDREDYGYTF
>many|TRBJ2-1|TRBV5-6|NA
TGTGCCAGCAGCCTATACCCGGGACACCTTGAGCCGGACTTCTTC
CASSLYPGHLEPDFF
>many|TRBJ2-1|TRBV20-1|TRBD2
TGCAGTGCAGAAAGCGGGAGTCATTTCAATGAGCAGTTCTTC
CSAESGSHFNEQFF
>few|TRBJ2-1|TRBV10-1|TRBD2
TGCGCCAGCAGTGAAGGGGCTAGCGGAGACAATGAGCAGTTCTTC
CASSEGASGDNEQFF
>many|TRBJ1-1|TRBV29-1|NA
TGCAGCGTTGATCGGGGGATCACTGAAGCTTTCTTT
CSVDRGITEAFF
>NA|TRBJ2-1|TRBV7-9|TRBD2
TGTGCCAGCAGCCCAGGAGGGCTAGCGGGCTTATACAATGAGCAGTTCTTC
CASSPGGLAGLYNEQFF
>many|TRBJ2-2|TRBV7-2|NA
TGTGCCAGCAGCCGCCCAGGGAGCGGGGAGCTGTTTTTT
CASSRPGSGELFF
>NA|TRBJ2-6|TRBV28|TRBD1
TGTGCCAGCAGTCCCCCAAAGGGGGCCGTGCTCTCCTCTGGGGCCAACGTCCTGACTTTC
CASSPPKGAVLSSGANVLTF
>few|TRBJ1-1|TRBV6-1|NA
TGTGCCAGCAGTGAACAGGGAGGGACCACTGAAGCTTTCTTT
CASSEQGGTTEAFF
>few|TRBJ2-2|TRBV5-1|TRBD1
TGCGCCAGCAGCCGGAGTGTAGGACAGGGGAACACCGGGGAGCTGTTTTTT
CASSRSVGQGNTGELFF
>few|TRBJ2-1|TRBV5-1|TRBD2
TGCGCCAGCAGCTTGGCCGGGCTAGCGGGAGGGCGGGAGCAGTTCTTC
CASSLAGLAGGREQFF
>few|TRBJ2-3|TRBV10-3|NA
TGTGCCATCAGTGAGTCCACAGATACGCAGTATTTT
CAISESTDTQYF
>few|TRBJ2-2|TRBV4-2|NA
TGTGCCAGCAGCCAAGGTTGGGCAGGGAAGAACACCGGGGAGCTGTTTTTT
CASSQGWAGKNTGELFF
>many|TRBJ1-6|TRBV6-1|NA
TGTGCCAGCGCCAGGGTCGACGCTTCACCCCTCCACTTT
CASARVDASPLHF
>NA|TRBJ2-2|TRBV5-1|NA
TGCGCCAGCAGCTTGACCCCTCTAGCAGCCGGGGAGCTGTTTTTT
CASSLTPLAAGELFF
>few|TRBJ2-5|TRBV15|NA
TGTGCCACCAGCATGGGAGCGTGGCAAGAGACCCAGTACTTC
CATSMGAWQETQYF
>few|TRBJ1-2|TRBV20-1|NA
TGCAGTGCTAGTGGACCCGGGGATGGCTACACCTTC
CSASGPGDGYTF
>NA|TRBJ2-1|TRBV7-9|NA
TGTGCCAGCAGCGTAAAAGGCCATGAGCAGTTCTTC
CASSVKGHEQFF
>NA|TRBJ1-3|TRBV20-1|NA
TGCAGTGCCCTTGCGGACTCTGGAAACACCATATATTTT
CSALADSGNTIYF
>NA|TRBJ2-7|TRBV20-1|TRBD2
TGCAGGGAGAGTGGAGGGGAGGGGTCCGGCGAGCAGTACTTC
CRESGGEGSGEQYF
>many|TRBJ2-5|TRBV12-3/TRBV12-4|NA
TGTGCCAGCAGTTCTAAATCTCTGGGGACCCAGTACTTC
CASSSKSLGTQYF
>many|TRBJ2-2|TRBV5-8|NA
TGTGCCAGCAGCTTCCTTTCGAGCACCGGGGAGCTGTTTTTT
CASSFLSSTGELFF
>many|TRBJ1-2|TRBV7-3|NA
TGTGCCAGCAGCCACCCCGACACCTATGGCTACACCTTC
CASSHPDTYGYTF